The entry that follows covers one T cell receptor beta chain sequence. The clone's antigen remains unknown. It has no much larger one-base neighbor in the sample; base qualities were not kept. Taken from the germline V gene, the CDR1 and CDR2 loops are KGHDR and SFDVKD. Taken from cysteine to phenylalanine, the CDR3 has 12 residues. Only CDR3 DNA remains: 36 bases, in frame from the first base. V loses 4 bases, J loses 6 bases, and the germline ends lie 7 bases apart. This sample was taken from a study of blood T cell repertoires in COVID-19 (dated by TCRdb to the early 2020s). Some background on the complete study: Samples covering the acute and convalescent phases of COVID-19 were provided by collaborators in the United States, Italy and Spain. The repertoires were made available in a free public database intended to serve as a resource for research on the immune response to SARS-CoV-2. Samples were obtained from the ongoing ImmuneRACE study (first 160 participants) and from over a thousand subjects provided by 6 global collaborators. The sample metadata nearly always contained a de-identified subject ID, COVID-19 status, age in years and sex. Deeply sampled blood TCRbeta repertoires from subjects exposed to, actively infected with, or recovered from COVID-19 were included in the dataset. HLA class I and class II types, where available, came from metadata supplied by the sample provider rather than from assay-based typing. The material from the prospective study consisted of cDNA or gDNA derived from T cells, B-cell-depleted T cells, or PBMCs.

General findings and caveats noted by the study authors: How much clinical and demographic metadata was included differed by source and by participant, and the metadata was provided uncurated.

Participants in the prospective study were aged roughly 18 to 100 years, lived in under 30 United States geographic areas, and enrolled through a virtual design. In the prospective study, participants were assigned to cohorts based on the clinical history participants reported in a screening survey and a study questionnaire. Recovered participants in ImmuneRACE Cohort 3 were defined by two consecutive negative NP/OP PCR tests, clearance by a healthcare professional, or resolution of symptoms. In the prospective study, whole blood, serum and a nasopharyngeal or oropharyngeal swab were collected from each participant by mobile phlebotomists. Additional blood draws and questionnaires over a 2-month period could optionally be provided by prospective study participants. Before DNA extraction, prospective study blood samples were shipped either frozen or at room temperature. TCRbeta CDR3 regions were amplified from genomic DNA by means of the immunoSEQ Assay, a bias-controlled multiplex PCR. Per the original workflow: Within the assay, amplification of reference gene primers was used to estimate how many nucleated cells each sample contained. To quantify the absolute abundance of each unique TCRbeta CDR3 rearrangement, sequence reads were collapsed and filtered. For each sample, productive Simpson clonality was calculated as the square root of Simpson's diversity index across productive rearrangements. Entries here come from immuneACCESS through TCRdb and include only in-frame sequences with V and J called. Some clones fail to appear in such tables; in the studies checked, an unresolved V gene covers under half of the shortfall, and the cause of the remainder is unknown. That table supplies the V and J calls and clone size; D and trimming were determined from the DNA. The sample includes more than 350,000 clones, with approximately 92% observed a single time. The leading ten clones occupy around 1% of the sample.

The sequence came from a man younger than 35 who had recovered from COVID-19. The sequence is built from TRBV24-1 and TRBJ2-3; there is no confident call for the D gene. Sequenced sample: PBMCs or T cells enriched from blood (not recorded which). The nucleotide sequence is TGTGCCACCAGTGACCAGAGGGATACGCAGTATTTT. The translation is CATSDQRDTQYF.